The next 24 T cell receptor beta chains were all read from a single sample in a study of coeliac disease. TCRdb keeps only in-frame clones here, not all; method: immunoSEQ multiplex PCR. The repertoire has roughly 5,100 clones, less than 80% of them found once; the top ten carry over 11%. The sample taken for sequencing was lymphocytes from the gut lamina propria. The receptor source for this set is a woman aged 40-49 years.

A few counts support this clone. The chain couples TRBV6-4 to TRBJ2-1, with D possibly matching TRBD1 (5 bases). V was shortened by 7 bases and J by 5 bases, with 15 bases between the two germline ends. The germline CDR1 and CDR2 sequences are MRHNA and SNTAGT. The CDR3 extends over 14 amino acids. CDR3 sequence reads: CASTIWVGHNEQFF. CDR3 coding DNA: TGTGCCAGCACAATTTGGGTGGGGCACAATGAGCAGTTCTTC.

This rearrangement joins TRBV2 to TRBJ1-3; D gene ambiguous. Germline V gene data show CDR1 as SNHLY and CDR2 as FYNNEI. This CDR3 is built from 14 residues. Trimming removed 4 bases at V and 0 bases at J, with 7 bases between. The CDR3 DNA reads TGTGCCAGCAGTGCCCAGTCCTCTGGAAACACCATATATTTT. It encodes CASSAQSSGNTIYF.

V usage is TRBV7-9 and J usage is TRBJ1-2; 8 nucleotides align to TRBD1. The ends lost 5 bases at V and 3 bases at J; junction bases unmatched: 8. CDR1 is SEHNR and CDR2 is FQNEAQ in the germline V gene (reference sequence). CDR3 length: 15 amino acids. The CDR3 spells CASSMDRARDYGYTF. The DNA for the CDR3 is TGTGCCAGCAGCATGGACAGGGCCAGGGACTATGGCTACACCTTC. The full variable domain, rest sourced from reference TRBV7-9 and TRBJ1-2, is DTGVSQNPRHKITKRGQNVTFRCDPISEHNRLYWYRQTLGQGPEFLTYFQNEAQLEKSRLLSDRFSAERPKGSFSTLEIQRTEQGDSAMYLCASSMDRARDYGYTFGSGTRLTVV.

DNA of the CDR3: TGTGCCAGTAACCCACGGGGGGATTGGCTTGGCGGGGAGCTGTTTTTT. It is translated as CASNPRGDWLGGELFF. The genes are TRBV19 and TRBJ2-2, with TRBD2 matching 7 bases. Trimming cost V 7 bases and J 7 bases; bases outside gene matches: 15. The germline V gene has CDR1 LNHDA and CDR2 SQIVND (reference sequence). The CDR3 length is 16 residues.

This clone occurred a few times. The chain links TRBV7-9 to TRBJ2-1, with D uncertain. CDR3 length equals 15 residues. Germline lookup yields CDR1 SEHNR and CDR2 FQNEAQ (reference sequence). Deletions cut 2 bases from V and 0 bases from J, with 8 bases between. The CDR3 coding sequence is TGTGCCAGCAGCTTAACCCTCGGCTCCTACAATGAGCAGTTCTTC. It specifies CASSLTLGSYNEQFF. Filled out from reference TRBV7-9 and TRBJ2-1, the complete variable domain reads DTGVSQNPRHKITKRGQNVTFRCDPISEHNRLYWYRQTLGQGPEFLTYFQNEAQLEKSRLLSDRFSAERPKGSFSTLEIQRTEQGDSAMYLCASSLTLGSYNEQFFGPGTRLTVL.

The table lists this clone with a count of one. The chain has TRBV29-1 and TRBJ2-3; 10 bases align to TRBD2. V lost 1 base to trimming and J lost 9 bases; unmatched junction nucleotides: 4. Per the germline V gene, CDR1 is SQVTM and CDR2 is ANQGSEA. This CDR3 comprises 13 residues. CDR3 protein: CSVEAAGGDTQYF. Here the CDR3 DNA reads TGCAGCGTTGAAGCAGCGGGAGGGGACACGCAGTATTTT.

Comments on this clone: Mismatch with germline at one junction end may stem from a read error. The rearrangement joins TRBV7-7 to TRBJ2-2, with TRBD1 matching over 8 bases. The germline gives CDR1 SSHAT, CDR2 FNYEAQ (reference sequence). The CDR3 runs 15 residues. As DNA, the CDR3 is TGTGCTAGCACCCGCGACAGGGGGAACACCGGGGAGCTGTTTTTT. Its translation is CASTRDRGNTGELFF.

Concerning this clone: One end of the junction is discordant with germline, which a read error may explain. This chain links TRBV6-1 with TRBJ2-7; a weak D match, TRBD2 (6 bases). Germline CDR1 MNHNS, CDR2 SASEGT. The CDR3 sequence is 10 residues long. The CDR3 coding sequence is TGTGCCAGCAGTGACCCTAGGGACTGCTTC. It yields the protein CASSDPRDCF.

This chain uses TRBV7-2 with TRBJ2-7, with TRBD2 identical over 12 bases. The CDR3 is made up of 17 amino acids. CDR1 is SGHTA and CDR2 is FQGNSA in the germline V gene. The V segment lost 2 bases and the J segment 2 bases; nucleotides outside the gene matches: 7. The CDR3: CASSLWLAGGRPYEQYF. The DNA of the CDR3 is TGTGCCAGCAGCTTATGGCTAGCGGGAGGGCGGCCCTACGAGCAGTACTTC.

V is TRBV9 and J is TRBJ2-7, with 9 bases aligning to TRBD1. The V gene's germline CDR1 is SGDLS and CDR2 YYNGEE. V shed 4 bases, J shed 8 bases, and the junction held 10 bases outside the gene matches. The CDR3 runs to 14 residues. Here the CDR3 reads CASSLRDREGKQYF. CDR3 in DNA: TGTGCCAGCAGCCTCCGGGACAGGGAAGGGAAGCAGTACTTC.

The CDR3 DNA sequence: TGTGCCAGTAGTGTTTTTAAGGGACAATCGGAGACCCAGTACTTC. It is translated as CASSVFKGQSETQYF. The chain links TRBV19 to TRBJ2-5; D possibly corresponds to TRBD1 (6 bases). CDR1 and CDR2 from the germline V gene are LNHDA and SQIVND (reference sequence). The CDR3 spans 15 residues. Trimming shortened V by 5 bases and J by 5 bases, and 18 bases separated the two germline ends.

This chain joins TRBV28 and TRBJ1-3, with D unresolved. In germline, CDR1 is MDHEN, CDR2 SYDVKM. Trimming shortened V by 6 bases and J by 0 bases, and 12 bases separated the two germline ends. The CDR3 extends over 15 amino acids. In DNA form, the CDR3 reads TGTGCCAGCAGACTTGGAGGTCCCTCTGGAAACACCATATATTTT. The encoded protein is CASRLGGPSGNTIYF.

J is TRBJ2-7 and V is TRBV11-3; TRBD1 aligns across 7 bases. The CDR3 is made up of 15 amino acids. Trimming cost V 5 bases and J 2 bases; bases outside gene matches: 9. Germline V gives CDR1 SGHNT, CDR2 YENEEA. The CDR3 nucleotides are TGTGCCAGCAGCGCCCGACAGGGAAACGCCTACGAGCAGTACTTC. Translation gives CASSARQGNAYEQYF.

The V call is TRBV6-4, the J call TRBJ2-7; TRBD2 might be the D (5 bases). The length of the CDR3 is 14 residues. Germline assignment: CDR1 MRHNA and CDR2 SNTAGT. V lost 5 bases and J lost 0, with 11 bases in between. CDR3: CASSPWTVSYEQYF. In DNA, the CDR3 is TGTGCCAGCAGTCCCTGGACTGTCTCCTACGAGCAGTACTTC.

V is TRBV28 and J is TRBJ2-7, with 9 bases identical to TRBD1. Germline trimming cut 6 bases from V and 4 bases from J; bases unmatched to any gene: 4. This CDR3 spans 13 amino acids. CDR1 MDHEN and CDR2 SYDVKM come from the germline V gene. The CDR3 is CASRRGQGYEQYF. The CDR3 region has the DNA TGTGCCAGCAGGCGAGGACAGGGGTACGAGCAGTACTTC.

The rearrangement uses TRBV5-6 and TRBJ1-1, with TRBD1 matching 8 bases. The CDR3 loop spans 14 amino acids. Germline CDR1 and CDR2: SGHDT and YYEEEE. V was clipped by 7 bases and J by 7 bases; unmatched bases: 12. The CDR3 DNA sequence: TGTGCCAGCCGAGACAGGGGAGATTATGGTGAAGCTTTCTTT. As protein: CASRDRGDYGEAFF.

This clone appeared a single time. The rearrangement joins TRBV9 to TRBJ2-2, with a possible D match to TRBD2 (5 bases). This CDR3 has 14 residues. The germline CDR1 and CDR2 sequences are SGDLS and YYNGEE. V lost 0 bases and J 7 bases, leaving 10 bases between the germline ends. CDR3: CASSVGVGDGELFF. In nucleotides, the CDR3 is TGTGCCAGCAGCGTAGGGGTCGGGGACGGGGAGCTGTTTTTT. Combining the CDR3 with reference TRBV9 and TRBJ2-2 gives the whole variable domain DSGVTQTPKHLITATGQRVTLRCSPRSGDLSVYWYQQSLDQGLQFLIQYYNGEERAKGNILERFSAQQFPDLHSELNLSSLELGDSALYFCASSVGVGDGELFFGEGSRLTVL.

The chain couples TRBV10-2 to TRBJ2-3, with 7 bases matching TRBD2. The length of the CDR3 is 14 residues. Unmatched junction bases numbered 10, after V lost 10 bases and J lost 3 bases. Germline-derived CDR1 and CDR2 are WSHSY and SAAADI. CDR3 bases: TGCGCCACCAAGGGACTTAGCGGGACAGATACGCAGTATTTT. Translating it yields CATKGLSGTDTQYF.

The genes are TRBV4-1 and TRBJ2-7, with D tentatively TRBD1 (5 bases). Trimming shortened V by 1 base and J by 3 bases, and 10 bases separated the two germline ends. The CDR3 loop spans 14 amino acids. Germline V CDR1 and CDR2: MGHRA, YSYEKL. The CDR3 DNA reads TGCGCCAGCAGCCAAGCCAAGGGGAACTACGAGCAGTACTTC. It codes for CASSQAKGNYEQYF.

This clone was seen a handful of times. This chain's CDR3 is CASSPGTGENEQYF. CDR3 DNA sequence: TGTGCCAGCAGCCCCGGGACAGGCGAAAATGAGCAGTACTTC. The chain couples TRBV6-5 to TRBJ2-7; 8 bases are a match to TRBD1. From germline, CDR1 is MNHEY and CDR2 SVGAGI. Trimming cost V 6 bases and J 7 bases; bases outside gene matches: 11. There are 14 residues in the CDR3.

The chain combines TRBV7-9 with TRBJ2-1, with TRBD2 matching over 9 bases. Germline trimming cut 3 bases from V and 4 bases from J; bases unmatched to any gene: 4. The CDR3 is made up of 15 amino acids. In germline, CDR1 is SEHNR, CDR2 FQNEAQ (reference sequence). The CDR3 spells CASSFTSGLYNEQFF. CDR3 DNA sequence: TGTGCCAGCAGCTTCACTAGCGGGTTATACAATGAGCAGTTCTTC.

The rearrangement uses TRBV2 and TRBJ1-4; D gene uncertain. Trimming removed 4 bases from V and 7 bases from J, with 4 bases in between. CDR1 and CDR2 from the germline V gene are SNHLY and FYNNEI. The CDR3 contains 11 residues. The CDR3 sequence is CASSVGEKLFF. CDR3 DNA sequence: TGTGCCAGCAGTGTCGGTGAAAAACTGTTTTTT. The full variable domain, with the rest looked up from reference TRBV2 and TRBJ1-4, is EPEVTQTPSHQVTQMGQEVILRCVPISNHLYFYWYRQILGQKVEFLVSFYNNEISEKSEIFDDQFSVERPDGSNFTLKIRSTKLEDSAMYFCASSVGEKLFFGSGTQLSVL.

V gene TRBV5-1 combines with J gene TRBJ2-3; TRBD1 aligns across 9 bases. Per germline, CDR1 SGHRS and CDR2 YFSETQ. With V trimmed by 5 bases and J by 4 bases, 2 bases remained unmatched. The CDR3 has 13 residues. The CDR3 DNA sequence: TGCGCCAGCAGTGGACAGGGGTCAGATACGCAGTATTTT. Translating gives CASSGQGSDTQYF.

The chain carries TRBV19 and TRBJ1-3, with 7 bases aligning to TRBD1. Germline values: CDR1 LNHDA, CDR2 SQIVND (reference sequence). V gave up 7 bases and J gave up 0 bases; unmatched junction bases: 6. There are 15 residues in the CDR3. The CDR3: CASTAGGSSGNTIYF. Written as DNA, the CDR3 is TGTGCCAGTACCGCAGGGGGGAGCTCTGGAAACACCATATATTTT.